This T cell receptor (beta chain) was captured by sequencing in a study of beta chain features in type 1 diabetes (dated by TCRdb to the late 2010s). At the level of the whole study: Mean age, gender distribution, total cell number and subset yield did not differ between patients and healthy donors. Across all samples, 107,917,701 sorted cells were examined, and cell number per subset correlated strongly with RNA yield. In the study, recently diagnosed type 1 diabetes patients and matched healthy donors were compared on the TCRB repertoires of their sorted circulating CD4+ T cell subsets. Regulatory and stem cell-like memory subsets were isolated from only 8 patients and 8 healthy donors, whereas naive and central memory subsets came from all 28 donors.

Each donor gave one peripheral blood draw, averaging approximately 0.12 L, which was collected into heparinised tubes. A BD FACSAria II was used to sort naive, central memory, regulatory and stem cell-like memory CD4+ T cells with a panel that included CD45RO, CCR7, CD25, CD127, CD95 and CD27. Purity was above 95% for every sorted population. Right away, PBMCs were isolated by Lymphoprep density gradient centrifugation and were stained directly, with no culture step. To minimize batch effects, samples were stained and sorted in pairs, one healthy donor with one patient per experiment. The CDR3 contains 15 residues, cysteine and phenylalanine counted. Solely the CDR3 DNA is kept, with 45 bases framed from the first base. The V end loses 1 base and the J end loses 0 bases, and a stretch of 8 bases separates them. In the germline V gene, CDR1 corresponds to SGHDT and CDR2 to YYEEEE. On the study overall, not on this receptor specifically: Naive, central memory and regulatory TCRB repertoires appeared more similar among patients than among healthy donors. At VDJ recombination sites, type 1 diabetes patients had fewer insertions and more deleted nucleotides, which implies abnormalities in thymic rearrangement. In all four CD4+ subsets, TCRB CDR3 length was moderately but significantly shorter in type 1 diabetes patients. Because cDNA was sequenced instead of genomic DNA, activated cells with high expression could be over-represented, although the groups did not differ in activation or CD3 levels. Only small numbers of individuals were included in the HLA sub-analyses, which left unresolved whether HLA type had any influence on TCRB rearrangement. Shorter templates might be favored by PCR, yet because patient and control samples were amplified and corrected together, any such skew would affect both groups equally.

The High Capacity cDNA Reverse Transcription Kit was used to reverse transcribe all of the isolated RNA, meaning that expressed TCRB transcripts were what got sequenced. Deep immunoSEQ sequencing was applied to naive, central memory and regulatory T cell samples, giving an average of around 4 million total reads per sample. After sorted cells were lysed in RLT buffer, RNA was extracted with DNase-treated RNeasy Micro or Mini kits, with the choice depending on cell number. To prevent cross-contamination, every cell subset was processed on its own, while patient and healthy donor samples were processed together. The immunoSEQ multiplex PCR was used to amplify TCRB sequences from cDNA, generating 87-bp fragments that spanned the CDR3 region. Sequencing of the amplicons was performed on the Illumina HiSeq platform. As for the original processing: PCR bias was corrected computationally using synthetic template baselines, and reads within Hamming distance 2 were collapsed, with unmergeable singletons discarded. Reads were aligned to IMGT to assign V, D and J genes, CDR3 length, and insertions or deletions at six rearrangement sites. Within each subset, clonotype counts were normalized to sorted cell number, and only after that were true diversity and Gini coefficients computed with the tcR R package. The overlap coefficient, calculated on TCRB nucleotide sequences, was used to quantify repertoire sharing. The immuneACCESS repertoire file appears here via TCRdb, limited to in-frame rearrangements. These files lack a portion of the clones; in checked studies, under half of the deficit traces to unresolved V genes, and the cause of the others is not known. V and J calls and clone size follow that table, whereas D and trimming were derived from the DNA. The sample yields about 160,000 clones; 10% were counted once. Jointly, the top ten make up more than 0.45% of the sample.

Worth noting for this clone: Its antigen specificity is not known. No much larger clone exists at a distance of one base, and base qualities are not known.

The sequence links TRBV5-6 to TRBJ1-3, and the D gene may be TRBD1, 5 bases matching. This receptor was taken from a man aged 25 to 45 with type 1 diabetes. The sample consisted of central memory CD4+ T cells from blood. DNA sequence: TGTGCCAGCAGCTTGCACGGACACTCTGGAAACACCATATATTTT. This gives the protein CASSLHGHSGNTIYF.